This T cell receptor (beta chain) was documented in a study of long-term antiretroviral therapy in people with HIV. Study-level results: Clones that expanded before ART (that is, prior to treatment) dominated the repertoire at all time points. Controls showed broader CDR3 length ranges than did the HIV repertoires. Someone took the blood between about 2003 and 2018, maybe while older ART regimens were in use.

It was version v3.0 of the immunoSEQ assay that was run at survey level. Sequencing efforts were directed toward about 35,000-55,000 T-cell genomes per sample. TCRdb keeps only in-frame clones here, not all; method: immunoSEQ multiplex PCR. This table holds approximately 27,000 clones, approximately 90% found once. V lost 5 bases, J lost 6 bases, and 7 bases stayed unmatched. Germline V gene data show CDR1 as LNHDA and CDR2 as SQIVND (reference sequence). The CDR3 sequence is 15 residues long. With respect to this clone: No antigen is known for it.

The source was unsorted PBMCs, collected 1.8 years after starting antiretroviral therapy. V is TRBV19 and J is TRBJ2-2; 9 nucleotides agree with TRBD1. This clonotype was sampled from a woman in her late teens or twenties with HIV. The CDR3 nucleotides are TGTGCCAGTAGTTTGATGGGGACAGGGTCCGGGGAGCTGTTTTTT. It yields the protein CASSLMGTGSGELFF.